These 22 T cell receptor beta chains were sequenced from one sample in a study of T-cell reconstitution after alpha-beta-depleted transplantation in children. The authors prepared the TCRbeta library with unique molecular identifiers. TCRdb reprocessed the PCR reads with MiXCR, giving one entry per CDR3 protein. The profile covers approximately 47,000 distinct CDR3 sequences, with 40% to 65% appearing a single time and less than 45% taken by the ten largest. The specimen comprised peripheral blood, sampled before TCRalphabeta/CD19-depleted stem cell transplant. These receptors came from a boy younger than two with SCID, due to receive a stem cell transplant.

As DNA, the CDR3 is TGCAGTGCTAGTCTTGCAGGGCGCCCTGGCTACACCTTC. Translating it yields CSASLAGRPGYTF. The chain joins TRBV20-1 to TRBJ1-2; D possibly corresponds to TRBD1 (5 bases). Per germline, CDR1 DFQATT and CDR2 SNEGSKA (reference sequence). The CDR3 is 13 residues long. V lost 3 bases and J 7 bases, leaving 15 bases between the germline ends.

The chain couples TRBV2 to TRBJ2-7; the D is unclear. Trimming removed 6 bases from V and 4 bases from J, with 19 bases in between. CDR3 length: 15 amino acids. Germline-derived CDR1 and CDR2 are SNHLY and FYNNEI. The CDR3, as DNA: TGTGCCAGCAGGGGCTCCATGGAAGGAAGGTACGAGCAGTACTTC. Residues: CASRGSMEGRYEQYF.

This clonotype was seen repeatedly, ten times or more. The V call is TRBV20-1, the J call TRBJ1-1; weak D call: TRBD1 (5 bases). The germline CDR1 and CDR2 sequences are DFQATT and SNEGSKA (reference sequence). V was shortened by 0 bases and J by 1 base, with 9 bases between the two germline ends. The CDR3 totals 14 residues. In DNA, the CDR3 is TGCAGTGCTAGAGAACCAGGGAGGAACACTGAAGCTTTCTTT. It yields the protein CSAREPGRNTEAFF.

V usage is TRBV27 and J usage is TRBJ2-7; a possible D gene is TRBD1 (5 bases). The CDR3 is made up of 15 amino acids. Germline V gene data show CDR1 as MNHEY and CDR2 as SMNVEV (reference sequence). Trimming removed 6 bases from V and 5 bases from J, with 20 bases in between. DNA of the CDR3: TGTGCCAGCAGCCTTCTGGGCAGGGCGTCGGACGAGCAGTACTTC. Residues: CASSLLGRASDEQYF.

The chain has TRBV2 and TRBJ2-7; 12 nucleotides line up with TRBD1. Germline V CDR1 and CDR2: SNHLY, FYNNEI. With V trimmed by 5 bases and J by 3 bases, 11 bases remained unmatched. CDR3 length equals 17 residues. This CDR3 reads CASSSPPGTGGFYEQYF. CDR3 coding DNA: TGTGCCAGCAGTTCCCCCCCAGGGACAGGGGGCTTCTACGAGCAGTACTTC.

This clonotype was seen repeatedly, ten times or more. The chain uses TRBV20-1 and TRBJ2-7, with 11 positions matching TRBD2. Unmatched junction bases numbered 5, after V lost 3 bases and J lost 1 base. Germline V gene lookup returns CDR1 DFQATT and CDR2 SNEGSKA (reference sequence). The CDR3 is 15 amino acids. As DNA, the CDR3 is TGCAGTGCTAGGGACCCTAGCGGGGGGTCCTACGAGCAGTACTTC. It encodes CSARDPSGGSYEQYF.

This chain joins TRBV21-1 and TRBJ2-1; TRBD1 is the table's D call, not checked against the DNA. TRBV21-1 is designated a pseudogene. This CDR3 comprises 11 residues. CDR3 DNA: TGTGCCGTCCGCACCCCTTATGAGCAGTTCTTC. It yields the protein CAVRTPYEQFF.

This rearrangement joins TRBV20-1 to TRBJ2-7; D unclear. The CDR3 has 11 amino acids. The germline CDR1 and CDR2 sequences are DFQATT and SNEGSKA (reference sequence). V was trimmed by 4 bases and J by 4 bases, leaving 8 bases between them. The CDR3 nucleotides read TGCAGTGCTACGACCGATTACGAGCAGTACTTC. It translates to CSATTDYEQYF.

V and J are TRBV6-1 and TRBJ2-7, with 9 bases aligning to TRBD2. The CDR3 covers 14 residues. Germline values: CDR1 MNHNS, CDR2 SASEGT. V dropped 6 bases and J dropped 2; count of bases not matched to a gene: 5. DNA for the CDR3: TGTGCCAGCAGAAGGACTAGCGTAACCTACGAGCAGTACTTC. This encodes CASRRTSVTYEQYF.

This rearrangement joins TRBV5-1 to TRBJ1-6, with D possibly TRBD1 on 5 matching bases. Trimming cost V 3 bases and J 8 bases, with 12 bases left between them. This CDR3 is built from 14 residues. CDR1 SGHRS and CDR2 YFSETQ come from the germline V gene. The CDR3 DNA reads as TGCGCCAGCAGCTCGGGGGTTGGGGATTCACCCCTCCACTTT. Protein: CASSSGVGDSPLHF.

CDR3 sequence: CASSLAAGNYYEQYF. CDR3 in DNA: TGCGCCAGCAGCTTGGCTGCAGGGAACTACTACGAGCAGTACTTC. This chain links TRBV5-1 with TRBJ2-7, with D possibly matching TRBD1 (5 bases). There are 15 residues in the CDR3. The V gene lost 0 bases and the J gene lost 3 bases, with 13 bases spanning the gap. Per germline, CDR1 SGHRS and CDR2 YFSETQ.

The chain couples TRBV5-1 to TRBJ1-2; TRBD1 matches 9 bases. Germline CDR1 reads SGHRS; CDR2 reads YFSETQ. Unmatched junction bases numbered 24, after V lost 3 bases and J lost 3 bases. The CDR3 sequence is 21 residues long. CDR3 sequence: CASSSGVGPPRDRATYYGYTF. The CDR3 coding sequence is TGCGCCAGCAGCTCAGGAGTCGGTCCCCCCCGGGACAGGGCGACTTACTATGGCTACACCTTC.

This clonotype is a singleton in its sample. The chain uses TRBV5-6 and TRBJ2-3; D remains unclear. Germline V gene sequence: CDR1 SGHDT, CDR2 YYEEEE. The ends were cut back, 0 bases at V and 0 bases at J, with 11 bases in the middle. This CDR3 is 16 amino acids long. CDR3 loop: CASSLAVSSSTDTQYF. CDR3 bases: TGTGCCAGCAGCTTGGCAGTTTCTTCTAGCACAGATACGCAGTATTTT.

The genes are TRBV4-3 and TRBJ2-3; D may be TRBD1 (6 bases). The ends were cut back, 4 bases at V and 3 bases at J, with 14 bases in the middle. CDR3 length: 15 residues. CDR1 is LGHNA and CDR2 is YSLEER in the germline V gene. The CDR3 bases are TGCGCCAGCAGCCCCAGGGGAACCCCTACAGATACGCAGTATTTT. It specifies CASSPRGTPTDTQYF.

A single count supports this clonotype. The rearrangement links TRBV6-5 to TRBJ2-3; possible D gene TRBD2, 6 bases. Germline CDR1 MNHEY, CDR2 SVGAGI. Trimming cost V 2 bases and J 5 bases, with 14 bases left between them. The CDR3 totals 15 residues. The CDR3 coding sequence is TGTGCCAGCAGTTACCGGCTGGAGGGCCAAGATACGCAGTATTTT. It translates to CASSYRLEGQDTQYF.

This clonotype was observed a few times. The chain joins TRBV10-3 to TRBJ2-7; D gene unclear. Trimming took off 3 bases at V and 6 bases at J, with 12 bases between the two ends. The CDR3 contains 13 residues. Germline assignment: CDR1 ENHRY and CDR2 SYGVKD. DNA of the CDR3: TGTGCCATCAGTGATGGCGTGGTGGTCGAGCAGTACTTC. Translation: CAISDGVVVEQYF.

This clonotype was seen only a few times. This sequence joins TRBV2 and TRBJ2-4, with 8 bases lining up with TRBD2. The ends lost 8 bases at V and 9 bases at J; junction bases unmatched: 12. This CDR3 contains 14 residues. Germline-derived CDR1 and CDR2 are SNHLY and FYNNEI. CDR3 bases: TGTGCCAGCCTACTTAACGGGGGGGCGACCATTCAGTACTTC. Translating gives CASLLNGGATIQYF.

The chain couples TRBV29-1 to TRBJ2-7; no definite D call. Trimming stripped 5 bases from V and 1 base from J, with 6 bases between. The CDR3 is made up of 11 amino acids. Germline loops: CDR1 SQVTM, CDR2 ANQGSEA. The CDR3 region has the DNA TGCAGCGTTCTTGCGTCCTACGAGCAGTACTTC. It is translated as CSVLASYEQYF.

This sequence joins TRBV20-1 and TRBJ2-3; 11 bases are shared with TRBD2. Trimming removed 4 bases from V and 0 bases from J; junction bases left unmatched: 9. The CDR3 runs 17 residues. Germline assignment: CDR1 DFQATT and CDR2 SNEGSKA (reference sequence). The CDR3 spells CSATPGLAERSTDTQYF. The CDR3 DNA follows: TGCAGTGCTACGCCGGGACTAGCGGAAAGAAGCACAGATACGCAGTATTTT.

The chain is built from TRBV12-3 or TRBV12-4 and TRBJ2-7; D might be TRBD2 (6 bases). The V and J ends lost 2 bases and 0 bases respectively, with 11 bases between them. The CDR3 length is 15 residues. The CDR3 DNA reads TGTGCCAGCAGTTTAAGGGACTCCAGCTCCTACGAGCAGTACTTC. It yields the protein CASSLRDSSSYEQYF.

The V call is TRBV4-2, the J call TRBJ2-3; TRBD2 matches 7 bases. CDR3 length: 17 amino acids. The germline gives CDR1 LGHNA, CDR2 YNFKEQ. Losses at the gene ends were 1 base for V and 2 bases for J; bases not matched to a gene: 9. The CDR3 protein is CASSQAGSGAPTDTQYF. In DNA, the CDR3 is TGTGCCAGCAGCCAAGCGGGCAGCGGGGCCCCCACAGATACGCAGTATTTT.

The genes are TRBV6-6 and TRBJ1-5; no clear D gene. V dropped 2 bases and J dropped 3 bases, with 11 bases sitting between them. The CDR3 is 15 amino acids. Germline CDR1 and CDR2: MNHNY and SVGAGI (reference sequence). The CDR3 reads CASSYGGRYNQPQHF. The DNA for the CDR3 is TGTGCCAGCAGTTACGGCGGACGGTACAATCAGCCCCAGCATTTT.